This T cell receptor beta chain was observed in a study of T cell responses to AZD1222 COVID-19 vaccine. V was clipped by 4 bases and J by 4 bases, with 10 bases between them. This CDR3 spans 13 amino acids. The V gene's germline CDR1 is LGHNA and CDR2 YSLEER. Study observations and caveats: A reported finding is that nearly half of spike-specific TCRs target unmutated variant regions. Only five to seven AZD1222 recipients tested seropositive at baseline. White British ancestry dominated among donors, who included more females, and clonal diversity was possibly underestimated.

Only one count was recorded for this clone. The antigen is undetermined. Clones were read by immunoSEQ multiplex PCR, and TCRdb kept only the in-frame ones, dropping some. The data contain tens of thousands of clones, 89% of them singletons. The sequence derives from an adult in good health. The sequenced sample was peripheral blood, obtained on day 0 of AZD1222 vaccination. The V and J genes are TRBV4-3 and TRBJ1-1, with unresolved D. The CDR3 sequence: CASSPEGGTEAFF. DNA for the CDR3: TGCGCCAGCAGCCCAGAGGGTGGCACTGAAGCTTTCTTT.